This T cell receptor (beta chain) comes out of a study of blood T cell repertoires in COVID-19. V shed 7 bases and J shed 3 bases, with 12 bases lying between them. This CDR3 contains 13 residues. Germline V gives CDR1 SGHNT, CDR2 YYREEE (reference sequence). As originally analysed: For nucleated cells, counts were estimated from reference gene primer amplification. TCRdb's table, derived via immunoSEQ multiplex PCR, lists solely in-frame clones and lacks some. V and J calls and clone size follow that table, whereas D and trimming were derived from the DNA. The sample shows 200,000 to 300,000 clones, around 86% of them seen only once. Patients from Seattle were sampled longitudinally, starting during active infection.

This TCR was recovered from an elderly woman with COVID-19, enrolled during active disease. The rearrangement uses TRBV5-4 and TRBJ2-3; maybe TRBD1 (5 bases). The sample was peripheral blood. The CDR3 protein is CASSIQGTDTQYF. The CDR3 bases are TGTGCCAGCTCCATTCAGGGTACAGATACGCAGTATTTT. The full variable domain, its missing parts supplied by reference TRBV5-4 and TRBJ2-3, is ETGVTQSPTHLIKTRGQQVTLRCSSQSGHNTVSWYQQALGQGPQFIFQYYREEENGRGNFPPRFSGLQFPNYSSELNVNALELDDSALYLCASSIQGTDTQYFGPGTRLTVL.